This TCR beta chain was captured in a study of PD-1 blockade in classical Hodgkin lymphoma. As regards this clone: Its antigen is not identified.

All trial patients relapsed after autologous stem cell transplantation. Study-wide findings and caveats: While CD8+ TCR diversity did not rise significantly by C4D1, CD4+ TCR diversity did. Newly diagnosed patients were said to have less baseline TCR diversity than healthy donors did.

Sequencing was performed with immunoSEQ multiplex PCR; in TCRdb, only in-frame clones are kept and a portion is missing. The sample has some 25,000 clones, approximately 82% seen once; the top ten hold roughly 10%. CDR1 and CDR2 (germline): GTSNPN, SVGIG (reference sequence). Trimming removed 1 base at V and 4 bases at J, with 17 bases between. The length of the CDR3 is 15 residues. This chain uses TRBV30 with TRBJ2-7; a possible D gene is TRBD1 (6 bases). This receptor was identified in a human donor with classical Hodgkin lymphoma. Sequencing used peripheral blood mononuclear cells (PBMCs), obtained before the second cycle of nivolumab. CDR3 bases: TGTGCCTGGAGTGGACAGGTGTCCCTTATTTACGAGCAGTACTTC. Translating it yields CAWSGQVSLIYEQYF.